These 17 T cell receptor beta chains were all obtained from the same sample, sequenced in a study of breast tumors, draining lymph nodes, adjacent tissues. TCRdb used MiXCR to reprocess the multiplex PCR reads, holding one entry per CDR3 protein. In the table there are around 140,000 distinct CDR3 sequences, 20% to 25% of which are singletons. Breast cancer patients provided tissue from their axillary draining lymph nodes. Input material: axillary lymph node tissue. These receptors all come from a female donor with breast cancer. Some clones in this sample may be carry-over from other donors' samples.

To note about this clonotype: A single base separates this from a much larger clone, so it may be a read error. V usage is TRBV6-2 or TRBV6-3 and J usage is TRBJ1-5; D remains unclear. Germline V gives CDR1 MNHEY, CDR2 SVGEGT. The CDR3 length is 19 residues. The CDR3 loop is CASSYGLEGGRLHNQPPHF. The CDR3 DNA follows: TGTGCCAGCAGTTACGGTCTAGAAGGTGGACGTCTCCACAATCAGCCCCCGCATTTT.

The V gene is TRBV12-3 or TRBV12-4, the J gene TRBJ2-6; maybe TRBD1 (5 bases). Trimming removed 2 bases from V and 0 bases from J, with 14 bases in between. The CDR3 loop spans 18 amino acids. The chain's CDR3 is CASSLIANRLSGANVLTF. The CDR3 coding sequence is TGTGCCAGCAGTTTAATAGCTAACAGGCTCTCTGGGGCCAACGTCCTGACTTTC.

There are many counts of this clonotype. The chain employs TRBV19 and TRBJ2-3; 9 bases fit TRBD2. Per the germline V gene, CDR1 is LNHDA and CDR2 is SQIVND (reference sequence). This CDR3 is 18 amino acids long. With V trimmed by 6 bases and J by 4 bases, 17 bases remained unmatched. CDR3 nucleotides: TGTGCCAGTAGCCCCCGGCGGAAGCGGGAGGCAGGGGCAGATACGCAGTATTTT. Translating it yields CASSPRRKREAGADTQYF.

Details on this clonotype: Just one base apart from a much larger clone, this may be a read error. The rearrangement joins TRBV2 to TRBJ1-5; 8 bases line up with TRBD1. The CDR3 has 14 residues. The germline gives CDR1 SNHLY, CDR2 FYNNEI. The DNA for the CDR3 is TGTGCCAGCAGTGATGCACAGGGGGATCAGCCCCGGCATTTT. It codes for CASSDAQGDQPRHF.

The sample holds one count of this clonotype. The gene calls are TRBV4-2 and TRBJ1-3, with TRBD1 matching over 8 bases. CDR1 is LGHNA, CDR2 YNFKEQ, per germline. Trimming took 0 bases from V and 2 from J; bases not matched to a gene: 6. There are 17 residues in the CDR3. The CDR3 sequence: CASSQDPDRVTGNTIYF. CDR3 in DNA: TGTGCCAGCAGCCAAGATCCGGACAGGGTGACTGGAAACACCATATATTTT.

A remark on this clonotype: This may come from a read error, since a much larger clone is one base off. This chain connects TRBV11-3 to TRBJ2-5; perhaps TRBD2 as D (5 bases). CDR3 size: 13 residues. V was clipped by 5 bases and J by 9 bases, with 16 bases between them. The germline V gene encodes CDR1 SGHNT and CDR2 YENEEA. The CDR3 DNA reads TGTGCCAGCAGCCTTTCTAATTCGGAGGCCCAGTACTTC. Its protein is CASSLSNSEAQYF.

This clonotype was detected many times. V usage is TRBV20-1 and J usage is TRBJ2-3; TRBD2 matches 8 bases. Germline V gene data show CDR1 as DFQATT and CDR2 as SNEGSKA (reference sequence). V lost 3 bases, J lost 0 bases, and 5 bases stayed unmatched. The CDR3 contains 15 residues. The CDR3, as DNA: TGCAGTGCTAGTCCTGGACTAGCTAGCACAGATACGCAGTATTTT. Encoded protein: CSASPGLASTDTQYF.

As concerns this clonotype: A much larger clone lies one base from this, so it may be a read error. The chain joins TRBV18 to TRBJ2-7; maybe TRBD2 (6 bases). CDR3 length: 16 amino acids. Germline CDR1 is KGHSH and CDR2 is LQKENI. The V and J ends lost 2 bases and 2 bases respectively, with 16 bases between them. CDR3: CASSPAGSRSAYEQYF. As DNA, the CDR3 is TGTGCCAGCTCACCAGCGGGGTCGAGAAGCGCCTACGAGCAGTACTTC.

There are many counts of this clonotype. The chain joins TRBV6-1 to TRBJ2-3; 11 bases fit TRBD2. The CDR3 runs to 16 residues. CDR1 is MNHNS, CDR2 SASEGT, per germline. Trimming removed 4 bases from V and 1 base from J; junction bases left unmatched: 4. In nucleotides, the CDR3 is TGTGCCAGCAGTGTCACTAGCGGGAGAGGCACAGATACGCAGTATTTT. Its translation is CASSVTSGRGTDTQYF.

A note on this clonotype: This may stem from a read error, because a much larger clone lies one nucleotide away. CDR3 sequence (DNA): TGTGCCAGCAGAGGCAGGTTTAGCAATCAGCCCCAGCATTTT. The encoded protein is CASRGRFSNQPQHF. The gene calls are TRBV2 and TRBJ1-5, with D unresolved. Trimming stripped 6 bases from V and 0 bases from J, with 9 bases between. The CDR3 is made up of 14 amino acids. CDR1 and CDR2 from the germline V gene are SNHLY and FYNNEI.

This clonotype was recorded at least ten times. The V call is TRBV5-6, the J call TRBJ2-1; no reliable D call. Per germline, CDR1 SGHDT and CDR2 YYEEEE. Trimming removed 0 bases at V and 0 bases at J, with 7 bases between. There are 15 residues in the CDR3. CDR3 nucleotide sequence: TGTGCCAGCAGCTTGGGGTTCCGCTCCTACAATGAGCAGTTCTTC. Residues: CASSLGFRSYNEQFF.

Notes on this clonotype: Being one base from a much bigger clone, this may be a read error. J is TRBJ1-2 and V is TRBV7-6, with D tentatively TRBD1 (5 bases). Trimming stripped 2 bases from V and 4 bases from J, with 14 bases between. There are 15 residues in the CDR3. Germline CDR1 and CDR2: SGHVS and FNYEAQ. CDR3 residues: CASSLSPRGVYGYTF. The CDR3 DNA is TGTGCCAGCAGCTTATCCCCGCGGGGGGTCTATGGCTACACCTTC.

The table lists this clonotype with many counts. The chain has TRBV6-6 and TRBJ2-7; 10 bases match TRBD1. Germline lookup yields CDR1 MNHNY and CDR2 SVGAGI (reference sequence). The CDR3 has 15 residues. Trimming cost V 4 bases and J 6 bases; bases outside gene matches: 9. CDR3 coding DNA: TGTGCCAGCAGTTCTCAGGGACAGGGGAAAGGCGAGCAGTACTTC. Protein: CASSSQGQGKGEQYF.

This clonotype was counted many times. This chain joins TRBV20-1 and TRBJ2-2; D is perhaps TRBD1 (5 bases). Germline V gives CDR1 DFQATT, CDR2 SNEGSKA (reference sequence). The CDR3 extends over 14 amino acids. Trimming shortened V by 0 bases and J by 7 bases, and 12 bases separated the two germline ends. This chain's CDR3 is CSARDVQGHGELFF. CDR3 sequence (DNA): TGCAGTGCTAGAGATGTCCAGGGCCACGGGGAGCTGTTTTTT.

This clonotype has at least ten counts. The genes are TRBV6-6 and TRBJ2-2; 8 nucleotides match TRBD2. V shed 10 bases, J shed 6 bases, and the junction held 1 base outside the gene matches. CDR3 length: 11 residues. Germline V gene data show CDR1 as MNHNY and CDR2 as SVGAGI (reference sequence). Here the CDR3 reads CATGRAGELFF. Here the CDR3 DNA reads TGTGCCACCGGGAGGGCCGGGGAGCTGTTTTTT.

The V call is TRBV5-5, the J call TRBJ1-1; the match to TRBD1 covers 9 bases. The junction had 6 bases not matched to a gene; V was cut back by 2 bases and J by 10 bases. The CDR3 contains 13 residues. From germline, CDR1 is SGHKS and CDR2 YYEKEE (reference sequence). CDR3 region: CASSLQGAPGAFF. The CDR3 bases are TGTGCCAGCAGCTTACAGGGGGCGCCGGGAGCTTTCTTT.

This clonotype appeared a few times. This chain links TRBV6-2 or TRBV6-3 with TRBJ2-3; D uncertain. V shed 0 bases and J shed 2 bases, with 12 bases lying between them. Germline V gene data show CDR1 as MNHEY and CDR2 as SVGEGT. This CDR3 has 16 residues. CDR3 region: CASSYSLWRSTDTQYF. The CDR3, as DNA: TGTGCCAGCAGTTACTCCTTATGGCGGTCCACAGATACGCAGTATTTT.